Listed below are T cell receptor beta chains from one sample, sequenced in a study of blood T cell repertoires in COVID-19. Data came from immunoSEQ multiplex PCR; TCRdb stores just in-frame clones and leaves some out. The sample carries fewer than 120,000 clones, over 65% recorded once. Sequenced material: peripheral blood. These receptors came from a woman older than 75 with acute or convalescent COVID-19. CDR3s include the opening cysteine and the closing phenylalanine or tryptophan. A D gene is named only where the DNA matches it firmly. The size field is filled for only some rows; it gives once, few, many or a size class.

clone_size	v_call	d_call	j_call	cdr3_aa
NA	TRBV3-1/TRBV3-2	TRBD2	TRBJ2-7	CASSQGGGPYEQYF
NA	TRBV10-3	NA	TRBJ2-1	CAISEYLHEQFF
NA	TRBV6-5	NA	TRBJ2-7	CASSYSLDRGSHEQYF
few	TRBV6-6	TRBD1	TRBJ1-5	CASRPGTALQPQHF
NA	TRBV18	TRBD2	TRBJ2-3	CASSTTSGGPRIFTDTQYF
NA	TRBV6-5	TRBD1	TRBJ1-4	CASGPGQINEKLFF
few	TRBV11-2	NA	TRBJ1-1	CASSHEMNTEAFF
NA	TRBV7-2	NA	TRBJ2-2	CASAIIRGGLDTGELFF
NA	TRBV4-3	TRBD1	TRBJ2-7	CASSQARQGNEQYF
NA	TRBV5-5	NA	TRBJ1-5	CASSWEADQPQHF
NA	TRBV19	TRBD1	TRBJ1-2	CASSTDRGKIYGYTF
NA	TRBV5-4	TRBD2	TRBJ2-3	CASSSGLAGAFGADTQYF
NA	TRBV9	TRBD1	TRBJ1-1	CASSVDRGPARAFF
NA	TRBV30	NA	TRBJ2-1	CAGHTNEQFF
NA	TRBV5-1	NA	TRBJ2-2	CASSLGHTNTGELFF
few	TRBV12-5	NA	TRBJ1-5	CASGRNSMRNQPQHF
NA	TRBV19	NA	TRBJ1-1	CASSIGQGSTEAFF
NA	TRBV3-1/TRBV3-2	NA	TRBJ1-2	CASSQVPDSSYGYTF
few	TRBV7-3	NA	TRBJ2-3	CASSPDSNTQYF
NA	TRBV4-2	TRBD2	TRBJ2-2	CASSQATARLAGPGELFF
NA	TRBV19	TRBD2	TRBJ2-3	CASRLGGGVTDTQYF
NA	TRBV7-9	NA	TRBJ1-2	CASSLGWGEGYTF
NA	TRBV19	NA	TRBJ1-5	CASSISGGNQPQHF
NA	TRBV19	TRBD1	TRBJ1-5	CASSMTGLEPQHF
NA	TRBV7-9	NA	TRBJ2-5	CASGEGRGHVKETQYF
NA	TRBV19	TRBD2	TRBJ2-7	CASSSGTSAYEQYF
NA	TRBV5-5	NA	TRBJ1-2	CASSLQGNYGYTF
NA	TRBV18	TRBD2	TRBJ2-1	CASSPGLVENEQFF
NA	TRBV10-3	TRBD2	TRBJ2-1	CAIRLAGVSLDEQFF
NA	TRBV4-1	NA	TRBJ1-5	CASSQSPYQPQHF
NA	TRBV28	NA	TRBJ2-7	CASRDSRSSYEQYF
NA	TRBV10-3	NA	TRBJ2-7	CAISPRLQGNEQYF
NA	TRBV6-1	NA	TRBJ2-5	CASSEAGVFQETQYF
NA	TRBV5-1	TRBD1	TRBJ1-1	CASSQRQGVSTEAFF
NA	TRBV25-1	TRBD1	TRBJ1-1	CASSGQGRRGWNTEAFF
NA	TRBV10-3	NA	TRBJ2-2	CAISAARVQETTGELFF
NA	TRBV19	NA	TRBJ2-7	CASSFGVTPYEQYF
NA	TRBV29-1	NA	TRBJ1-3	CSVLATGNTIYF
NA	TRBV18	NA	TRBJ1-5	CASSLGQTGSNQPQHF
NA	TRBV24-1	NA	TRBJ2-5	CATSDPTTGETQYF
NA	TRBV2	TRBD1	TRBJ1-2	CASSEESVWQGARGYTF
NA	TRBV7-2	NA	TRBJ2-5	CASSVQGSETQYF
NA	TRBV6-5	NA	TRBJ1-1	CASSTYGHRNTEAFF
NA	TRBV24-1	NA	TRBJ2-1	CATGRGGSYNEQFF
few	TRBV7-9	TRBD2	TRBJ2-5	CASSLTSGSGETQYF
NA	TRBV10-3	TRBD2	TRBJ2-3	CAIRGTSGTDTQYF
NA	TRBV6-5	NA	TRBJ2-1	CASRRDSYWGEQFF
NA	TRBV7-2	TRBD1	TRBJ2-2	CASSLQGANTGELFF
NA	TRBV11-2	NA	TRBJ1-4	CASSRNYRVPNEKLFF
once	TRBV27	TRBD2	TRBJ2-2	CASSSTSGRPGELFF
NA	TRBV9	NA	TRBJ1-5	CASSPGGLRNQPQHF